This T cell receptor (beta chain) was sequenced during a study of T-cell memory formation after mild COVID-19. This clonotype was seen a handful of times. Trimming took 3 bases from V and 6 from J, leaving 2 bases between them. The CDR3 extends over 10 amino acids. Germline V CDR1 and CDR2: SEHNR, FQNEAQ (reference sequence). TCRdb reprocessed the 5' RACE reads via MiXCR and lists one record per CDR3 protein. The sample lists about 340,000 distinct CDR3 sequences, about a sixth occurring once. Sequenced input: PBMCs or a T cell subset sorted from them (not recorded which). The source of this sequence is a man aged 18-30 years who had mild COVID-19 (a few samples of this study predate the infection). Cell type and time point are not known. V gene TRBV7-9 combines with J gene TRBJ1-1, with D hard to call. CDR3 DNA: TGTGCCAGCAGCTTTTCTGAAGCTTTCTTT. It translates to CASSFSEAFF.